These T cell receptor beta chains were read from a single sample in a study of neoadjuvant anti-PD-1 for oral cavity cancer. Data came from immunoSEQ multiplex PCR; TCRdb stores just in-frame clones and leaves some out. The table includes about 6,700 clones, 55% to 75% detected once. The sequenced sample was PBMCs, obtained before nivolumab (anti-PD-1) treatment. These receptors all stem from a person between 35 and 79 years old with oral cavity squamous cell carcinoma. Each CDR3 is given with its conserved first and last residue. A D gene is named only where the DNA matches it firmly. Size is stated for part of the rows, as once, few or many counts, or as a class when the clone is expanded.

TRBV21-1	NA	TRBJ2-7	NA	TGTGCCAGCTACGAGCAGTACTTC	CASYEQYF
TRBV6-5	NA	TRBJ1-5	NA	TGTGCCAGCAGTTACTCGTCGATGGGGAGCAATCAGCCCCAGCATTTT	CASSYSSMGSNQPQHF
TRBV5-6	NA	TRBJ1-4	NA	TGTGCCAGCAGCCCCCCTCCTTCAACTAATGAAAAACTGTTTTTT	CASSPPPSTNEKLFF
TRBV19	TRBD1	TRBJ1-5	NA	TGTGCCAGTAGTATCTTTGTGGTGGGGTCCTACACCGGGACAGGGATTAATCAGCCCCAGCATTTT	CASSIFVVGSYTGTGINQPQHF
TRBV7-6	TRBD1	TRBJ2-3	NA	TGTGCCAGCAGCTTTGGGCAGGGGGCAGGGGTTAGCACAGATACGCAGTATTTT	CASSFGQGAGVSTDTQYF
TRBV10-3	TRBD1	TRBJ2-5	NA	TGTGCCATCAGTGCGACAGGGGAGTTCCAAGAGACCCAGTACTTC	CAISATGEFQETQYF
TRBV6-5	TRBD1	TRBJ1-1	NA	TGTGCCAGCAGCCAAGAGGGGACAGGGCTGGCTTTCTTT	CASSQEGTGLAFF
TRBV18	TRBD1	TRBJ1-1	NA	TGTGCCAGCTCACAGCGGGACAGCATGAACACTGAAGCTTTCTTT	CASSQRDSMNTEAFF
TRBV4-3	NA	TRBJ1-1	NA	TGCGCCAGCAGCCTGCGGGGACGGATGAACACTGAAGCTTTCTTT	CASSLRGRMNTEAFF
TRBV7-9	NA	TRBJ1-2	NA	TGTGCCAGCAGCCCCCCGAAAGAGGATGGGTACACCTTC	CASSPPKEDGYTF
TRBV27	NA	TRBJ2-3	NA	TGTGCCAGCAAGACAAACACAGATACGCAGTATTTT	CASKTNTDTQYF
TRBV6-5	NA	TRBJ1-3	NA	TGTGCCAGCAGTTTTGGAAACACCATATATTTT	CASSFGNTIYF
TRBV7-8	TRBD2	TRBJ2-2	NA	TGTGCCAGCAGCTCCGGACTAGCGGGGGGGACCGGGGAGCTGTTTTTT	CASSSGLAGGTGELFF
TRBV5-1	NA	TRBJ2-2	few	TGCGCCAGCAGCTTGAAGAACTATGGTACCGGGGAGCTGTTTTTT	CASSLKNYGTGELFF
TRBV5-1	TRBD2	TRBJ2-5	NA	TGCGCCAGCACTAGCGGGGCGTCGCAAGAGACCCAGTACTTC	CASTSGASQETQYF
TRBV6-1	TRBD2	TRBJ2-5	NA	TGTGCCAGCAGTGAAGGGGCTAGCGGGGGACAAGAGACCCAGTACTTC	CASSEGASGGQETQYF
TRBV9	TRBD1	TRBJ1-2	NA	TGTGCCAGCAGTGAGAGTATGATGGACAGGGTCTATGGCTACACCTTC	CASSESMMDRVYGYTF
TRBV7-6	NA	TRBJ1-6	NA	TGTGCCAGCAGCTTACTACTATGGGACGCGGGCTCACCCCTCCACTTT	CASSLLLWDAGSPLHF
TRBV2	TRBD2	TRBJ2-7	NA	TGTGCCAGCAGTGTCCCTAGCGGGGGGGCCTACGAGCAGTACTTC	CASSVPSGGAYEQYF
TRBV27	NA	TRBJ2-2	few	TGTGCCAGCAGTTTTTTGGGGTCAGCCGGGGAGCTGTTTTTT	CASSFLGSAGELFF
TRBV30	NA	TRBJ2-3	few	TGTGCCTGGAAAAAGACCTACACACAGGATACGCAGTATTTT	CAWKKTYTQDTQYF
TRBV4-1	NA	TRBJ1-3	few	TGCGCCAGCAGCCATGGTCTGGGTGGAAACACCATATATTTT	CASSHGLGGNTIYF
TRBV10-1	TRBD2	TRBJ2-1	few	TGCGCCAGCAGCCCATTACTAGCGGACTACAATGAGCAGTTCTTC	CASSPLLADYNEQFF
TRBV5-1	TRBD2	TRBJ2-2	once	TGCGCCAGCAGCTTGGTTCTAGCGGGGAACACCGGGGAGCTGTTTTTT	CASSLVLAGNTGELFF
TRBV10-3	TRBD1	TRBJ1-2	few	TGTGCCATCAGTGCGACAGGGGAAGGCTACACCTTC	CAISATGEGYTF
TRBV5-4	NA	TRBJ2-5	NA	TGTGCCAGCAGCTTGGATTCCGGGTTCCAAGAGACCCAGTACTTC	CASSLDSGFQETQYF
TRBV6-4	TRBD2	TRBJ2-1	NA	TGTGCCAGCAGTGACGGCGGGGGGGCCAATGAGCAGTTCTTC	CASSDGGGANEQFF
TRBV2	NA	TRBJ2-5	NA	TGTGCCAGCAATTCCATAGTTCAAGAGACCCAGTACTTC	CASNSIVQETQYF
TRBV7-2	TRBD1	TRBJ1-2	NA	TGTGCCAGCAGCCTGAACCCTGGACAGGGGCTTAACTATGGCTACACCTTC	CASSLNPGQGLNYGYTF
TRBV6-5	TRBD2	TRBJ2-1	NA	TGTGCCAGCAGTTACTCAGTAGCGGGGGGGTTCAATGAGCAGTTCTTC	CASSYSVAGGFNEQFF
TRBV5-1	TRBD2	TRBJ2-1	few	TGCGCCAGCAGTCCCGGGACTAGCGGTTACAATGAGCAGTTCTTC	CASSPGTSGYNEQFF
TRBV5-8	NA	TRBJ1-3	NA	TGTGCCAGCAGTCAAGCGATTTCCATATATTTT	CASSQAISIYF
TRBV11-2	TRBD1	TRBJ1-1	few	TGTGCCAGCAGCCTATACAGGGGTGAAGCTTTCTTT	CASSLYRGEAFF
TRBV7-9	NA	TRBJ2-1	NA	TGTGCCAGCAGCTTAAGGGGGGGGACGCACAATGAGCAGTTCTTC	CASSLRGGTHNEQFF
TRBV19	TRBD2	TRBJ2-1	few	TGTGCCAGTAGTTTCGGGGGGGGACTTTCCGATGAGCAGTTCTTC	CASSFGGGLSDEQFF
TRBV7-9	TRBD1	TRBJ2-5	once	TGTGCCAGCAGCTACAGACAGGGGGCGAAAGAGACCCAGTACTTC	CASSYRQGAKETQYF
TRBV5-6	NA	TRBJ2-5	NA	TGTGCCAGCAGCTTGGCCGGATTTGAGACCCAGTACTTC	CASSLAGFETQYF
TRBV11-2	TRBD2	TRBJ2-1	NA	TGTGCCAGCACCAGAGCGGGGGGGCGCTCCTACAATGAGCAGTTCTTC	CASTRAGGRSYNEQFF
TRBV29-1	TRBD2	TRBJ2-3	NA	TGCAGCGTTGAGCTAGCGGGGGGGCAAACGCAGTATTTT	CSVELAGGQTQYF
TRBV6-5	NA	TRBJ1-6	NA	TGTGCCAGCAGTTCCATGACATCGGTGGATTCACCCCTCCACTTT	CASSSMTSVDSPLHF
TRBV29-1	TRBD1	TRBJ2-3	NA	TGCAGCGTCACGGACAGGGGGCACGGGGGAGATACGCAGTATTTT	CSVTDRGHGGDTQYF
TRBV25-1	NA	TRBJ2-3	once	TGTGCCAGCGAAGACCCACTCGGGACAGATACGCAGTATTTT	CASEDPLGTDTQYF